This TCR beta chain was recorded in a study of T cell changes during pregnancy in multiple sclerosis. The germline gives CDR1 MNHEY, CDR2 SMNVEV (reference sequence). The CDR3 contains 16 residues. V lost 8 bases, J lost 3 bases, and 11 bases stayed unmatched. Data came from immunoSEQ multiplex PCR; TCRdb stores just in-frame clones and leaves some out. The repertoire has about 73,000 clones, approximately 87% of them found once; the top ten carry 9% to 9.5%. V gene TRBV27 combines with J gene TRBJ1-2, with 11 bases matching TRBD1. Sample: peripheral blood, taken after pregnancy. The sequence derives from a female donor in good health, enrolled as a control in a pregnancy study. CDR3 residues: CASGPLGDRGDYGYTF. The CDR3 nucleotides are TGTGCCAGCGGGCCTTTAGGGGACAGGGGGGACTATGGCTACACCTTC.